This T cell receptor beta chain was recovered during a study of identical twins. The germline V gene has CDR1 SGHAT and CDR2 FQNNGV. This CDR3 is 13 amino acids long. The junction had 4 bases not matched to a gene; V was cut back by 10 bases and J by 2 bases. A template switching step contributed a universal primer site, while unique molecular identifiers were present in the cDNA. Each CDR3 protein is one row after TCRdb ran MiXCR on the 5' RACE reads. This repertoire shows 400,000 to 500,000 distinct CDR3 sequences, roughly 20% found once; its top ten account for 12%. Regarding this clonotype: Its antigen is as yet unknown.

Study results and caveats: Within beta out-of-frame sequences, the excess sharing observed between twins was weaker. Cord blood beta clonotypes present at high abundance carried fewer insertions; no such pattern appeared in memory repertoires.

The TCR originated in a middle-aged man in good health. J is TRBJ2-3 and V is TRBV11-2; 9 nucleotides agree with TRBD1. The sequencing input was naive T cells sorted from blood. CDR3 region: CATGTGPTDTQYF. CDR3 nucleotides: TGTGCCACCGGGACAGGGCCCACAGATACGCAGTATTTT.